Listed below are T cell receptor beta chains from one sample, sequenced in a study of response to subunit inactivated influenza vaccine. TCRdb re-analysed the RT-PCR reads in MiXCR, keeping a single row per CDR3 protein. The sample shows some 520,000 distinct CDR3 sequences, approximately 15% of them seen only once. Source: CD4+ T cells sorted from PBMCs, taken around 25 months after vaccination. These receptors originate from a man between 50 and 70 years old who received an inactivated influenza vaccine. CDR3s include the opening cysteine and the closing phenylalanine or tryptophan. A D gene is named only where the DNA matches it firmly. The size entry is marked missing in some rows and otherwise reads once, few, many or a size class.

V gene,J gene,D gene,clone size,CDR3 protein,CDR3 DNA
TRBV7-2,TRBJ2-2,TRBD2,NA,CASSLDSGGYTGKLFF,TGTGCCAGCAGCTTAGATAGCGGGGGGTACACCGGGAAGCTGTTTTTT
TRBV4-2,TRBJ1-1,NA,few,CASSQEGIRDTEAFF,TGTGCCAGCAGCCAAGAAGGGATCCGGGACACTGAAGCTTTCTTT
TRBV10-2,TRBJ1-6,NA,NA,CASSDQLGLSSYNSPLHF,TGCGCCAGCAGTGACCAATTGGGGCTGAGCTCCTATAATTCACCCCTCCACTTT
TRBV12-3/TRBV12-4,TRBJ2-7,NA,NA,CASSLRGRAYEQYF,TGTGCCAGCAGTCTCCGGGGCAGGGCCTACGAGCAGTACTTC
TRBV18,TRBJ2-7,TRBD1,NA,CASSQDRGVYEQYF,TGTGCCAGCTCTCAAGACAGGGGGGTCTACGAGCAGTACTTC
TRBV11-2,TRBJ2-7,NA,few,CASSSPSGIEQYF,TGTGCCAGCAGCTCGCCCTCTGGGATCGAGCAGTACTTC
TRBV7-2,TRBJ2-4,NA,NA,CASSPDPGSAKNIQYF,TGTGCCAGCAGCCCCGATCCGGGGAGTGCCAAAAACATTCAGTACTTC
TRBV29-1,TRBJ2-4,NA,many,CSVDRNRLAKNIQYF,TGCAGCGTTGACCGAAACAGACTAGCCAAAAACATTCAGTACTTC
TRBV4-2,TRBJ2-2,NA,few,CASSQLSPGQHNTGELFF,TGTGCCAGCAGCCAACTAAGCCCGGGCCAGCATAACACCGGGGAGCTGTTTTTT
TRBV10-3,TRBJ2-1,TRBD1,many,CAISGTGQSSYNEQFF,TGTGCCATCAGTGGGACAGGTCAAAGCTCCTACAATGAGCAGTTCTTC
TRBV24-1,TRBJ2-2,NA,NA,CATSGAGELFF,TGTGCCACCAGTGGGGCCGGGGAGCTGTTTTTT
TRBV10-3,TRBJ2-2,NA,few,CAISESGGSTNTGELFF,TGTGCCATCAGTGAGTCGGGGGGATCTACGAACACCGGGGAGCTGTTTTTT
TRBV12-3/TRBV12-4,TRBJ2-3,TRBD1,NA,CASTTTGVGTQYF,TGTGCCAGCACTACGACAGGGGTCGGTACGCAGTATTTT
TRBV12-3/TRBV12-4,TRBJ2-5,NA,few,CASRTANQETQYF,TGTGCCAGCAGGACAGCGAACCAAGAGACCCAGTACTTC
TRBV5-1,TRBJ1-4,NA,NA,CASSLTTGATNEKLFF,TGCGCCAGCAGCTTAACTACAGGAGCAACTAATGAAAAACTGTTTTTT
TRBV7-2,TRBJ1-1,NA,NA,CASSLALVNTEAFF,TGTGCCAGCAGCTTAGCCCTAGTGAACACTGAAGCTTTCTTT
TRBV7-2,TRBJ1-5,NA,few,CASSPENRGNQPQHF,TGTGCCAGCAGCCCTGAAAATCGAGGTAATCAGCCCCAGCATTTT
TRBV18,TRBJ2-2,NA,many,CASSPPGNTGELFF,TGCGCCAGCAGCCCCCCGGGGAACACCGGGGAGCTGTTTTTT
TRBV6-2/TRBV6-3,TRBJ1-5,NA,NA,CASSPADSGNQPQHF,TGTGCCAGCAGCCCTGCTGACTCAGGCAATCAGCCCCAGCATTTT
TRBV28,TRBJ2-2,TRBD1,few,CASRRTGYPGELFF,TGTGCCAGCAGGCGGACAGGGTACCCCGGGGAGCTGTTTTTT
TRBV6-5,TRBJ1-1,NA,NA,CASSYRGGVENEAFF,TGTGCCAGCAGTTACAGGGGGGGGGTCGAGAATGAAGCTTTCTTT
TRBV7-2,TRBJ2-7,TRBD2,many,CASSRGAYEQYF,TGTGCCAGCAGCCGGGGGGCCTACGAGCAGTACTTC